Below are 25 T cell receptor beta chains sequenced from a single sample in a study of T cells in Graves' hyperthyroidism and ophthalmopathy. There were TCR beta CDR3 regions amplified from RNA transcripts. In the first-round RT-PCR of the TCR CDR3, the HTBI primer set was used. TCRdb called the multiplex PCR reads again in MiXCR, with one record for every CDR3 protein. The repertoire holds roughly 500,000 distinct CDR3 sequences, with approximately 49% as singletons. Sequencing used peripheral blood or thyroid tissue (not recorded which). All receptors come from an adult woman with Graves' disease, either hyperthyroidism or ophthalmopathy (not recorded which).

Turning to this clonotype: A much larger clone lies one base from this, so it may be a read error. Since no conserved phenylalanine or tryptophan closes the CDR3, a read error is the likely cause. The genes are TRBV19 and TRBJ2-7; 8 nucleotides line up with TRBD2. This CDR3 has 14 amino acids. Germline V gene lookup returns CDR1 LNHDA and CDR2 SQIVND (reference sequence). The V gene end was trimmed by 9 bases and the J gene end by 7 bases; junction bases not matched to a gene: 14. The CDR3, as DNA: TGTGCCAGCACCGTACTAGCGGTCAATGGGGAGCAGTACTCC. Residues: CASTVLAVNGEQYS.

Only one count was recorded for this clonotype. This chain links TRBV10-3 with TRBJ2-5; D possibly corresponds to TRBD1 (7 bases). The CDR3 totals 13 residues. With 6 bases removed from V and 4 bases from J, the gap between germline ends came to 12 bases. CDR1 is ENHRY, CDR2 SYGVKD, per germline. DNA of the CDR3: TGTGCCATCAGCGCGGGACAGATAGAGACCCAGTACTTC. The encoded protein is CAISAGQIETQYF.

In the case of this clonotype: Compared with germline, one end of the junction differs, possibly owing to a read error. The rearrangement uses TRBV2 and TRBJ1-2; D is undetermined. CDR3 length: 10 amino acids. Germline CDR1 and CDR2: SNHLY and FYNNEI. In DNA, the CDR3 is TGTGCCAGCAGTGAATTGGGGTACTCCTTC. This encodes CASSELGYSF.

The rearrangement uses TRBV6-4 and TRBJ2-2; 7 positions agree with TRBD1. The CDR3 extends over 17 amino acids. J gave up 2 bases and V 2 bases, and 8 bases lay outside the gene matches. The germline V gene has CDR1 MRHNA and CDR2 SNTAGT. The CDR3 reads CASSDRSTGVNTGELFF. The CDR3 nucleotides read TGTGCCAGCAGTGACAGGAGCACAGGGGTAAACACCGGGGAGCTGTTTTTT.

This chain connects TRBV15 to TRBJ1-4; D is unresolved. Germline-derived CDR1 and CDR2 are LNHNV and YYDKDF (reference sequence). The CDR3 totals 15 residues. V was pared by 5 bases and J by 5 bases, with 15 bases between. The CDR3 DNA follows: TGTGCCACCAGCGGTCGGAACAGACAAAATGAAAAACTGTTTTTT. Translating it yields CATSGRNRQNEKLFF. Drawing the rest from reference TRBV15 and TRBJ1-4, the complete variable domain is DAMVIQNPRYQVTQFGKPVTLSCSQTLNHNVMYWYQQKSSQAPKLLFHYYDKDFNNEADTPDNFQSRRPNTSFCFLDIRSPGLGDTAMYLCATSGRNRQNEKLFFGSGTQLSVL.

This clonotype was picked up many times. V usage is TRBV10-3 and J usage is TRBJ1-1; possible D gene TRBD1, 5 bases. The CDR3 totals 17 residues. V lost 2 bases to trimming and J lost 0 bases, with 16 bases between them. Germline values: CDR1 ENHRY, CDR2 SYGVKD. The CDR3 loop is CAISERGSSRVNTEAFF. The CDR3 DNA reads TGTGCCATCAGTGAGCGGGGCTCTTCACGGGTGAACACTGAAGCTTTCTTT.

A single count supports this clonotype. This rearrangement joins TRBV10-3 to TRBJ2-2; 9 bases are a match to TRBD2. V lost 2 bases, J lost 1 base, and 2 bases stayed unmatched. From germline, CDR1 is ENHRY and CDR2 SYGVKD. The CDR3 is 16 amino acids. The CDR3: CAISEGTSQNTGELFF. Written as DNA, the CDR3 is TGTGCCATCAGTGAGGGGACTAGCCAGAACACCGGGGAGCTGTTTTTT.

This clonotype was counted at least ten times. J is TRBJ1-2 and V is TRBV20-1, with D unresolved. The ends were cut back, 7 bases at V and 7 bases at J, with 16 bases in the middle. CDR1 is DFQATT, CDR2 SNEGSKA, per germline (reference sequence). The CDR3 has 12 residues. The CDR3 DNA is TGCAGTGGTCAGAGGCAGCTGGGTGGCTACACCTTC. Translated: CSGQRQLGGYTF.

The rearrangement joins TRBV5-4 to TRBJ2-7; D possibly corresponds to TRBD2 (6 bases). Between the trimmed V and J ends, which lost 4 bases and 2 bases, there was a span of 16 bases. From germline, CDR1 is SGHNT and CDR2 YYREEE (reference sequence). This CDR3 is built from 15 residues. The CDR3 reads CASSQGLGGTYEQYF. The DNA of the CDR3 is TGTGCCAGCAGCCAAGGCCTCGGGGGAACCTACGAGCAGTACTTC.

This clonotype was counted a few times. The J gene is TRBJ2-7, the V gene TRBV6-2 or TRBV6-3, with D tentatively TRBD2 (5 bases). Germline V lookup: CDR1 MNHEY, CDR2 SVGEGT. This CDR3 region has 13 residues. V shed 8 bases and J shed 2 bases, with 13 bases lying between them. In nucleotides, the CDR3 is TGTGCCAGCCAGAGCGGCACAACCTACGAGCAGTACTTC. It specifies CASQSGTTYEQYF.

The chain carries TRBV20-1 and TRBJ2-5, with 7 bases that match TRBD1. Germline V lookup: CDR1 DFQATT, CDR2 SNEGSKA (reference sequence). CDR3 size: 15 residues. The CDR3 nucleotides read TGCAGCGTTGCCGGGACAGTTGGGGGATTGGAGACCCAGTACTTC. Translated: CSVAGTVGGLETQYF.

Concerning this clonotype: A much bigger clone sits one base away, suggesting this may be a read error. The rearrangement joins TRBV7-9 to TRBJ2-7; TRBD2 agrees at 13 bases. This CDR3 has 19 residues. The germline V gene has CDR1 SEHNR and CDR2 FQNEAQ (reference sequence). CDR3 loop: CTSSLGFGRTSGSHDEQYF. Written as DNA, the CDR3 is TGTACCAGCAGCTTAGGATTCGGGCGGACTAGCGGGAGTCACGACGAGCAGTACTTC.

This clonotype showed up just a few times. V gene TRBV6-5 combines with J gene TRBJ2-7; possible D gene TRBD2, 5 bases. Trimming stripped 6 bases from V and 0 bases from J, with 12 bases between. CDR3 length equals 14 residues. Germline assignment: CDR1 MNHEY and CDR2 SVGAGI. The DNA for the CDR3 is TGTGCCAGCAGCCAGAGGGCTGCCTCCTACGAGCAGTACTTC. Its translation is CASSQRAASYEQYF.

The chain combines TRBV25-1 with TRBJ2-1; D may be TRBD2 (7 bases). There are 15 residues in the CDR3. CDR1 and CDR2 from the germline V gene are MGHDK and SYGVNS. The V end lost 1 base, the J end lost 10 bases, and 17 bases lay between the germline ends. This CDR3 is CASSESSRGGREQFF. Here the CDR3 DNA reads TGTGCCAGCAGTGAATCGTCTAGGGGGGGGAGAGAGCAGTTCTTC.

On this clonotype itself: This sequence may be a read error, since a much larger clone differs from it by one base. The chain combines TRBV10-3 with TRBJ2-7; D ambiguous. Germline CDR1 is ENHRY and CDR2 is SYGVKD. There are 15 residues in the CDR3. The CDR3 sequence is CTSSPTGGRAHEQYF. Here the CDR3 DNA reads TGTACCAGCAGTCCCACGGGTGGAAGGGCCCACGAGCAGTACTTC.

The V and J genes are TRBV7-6 and TRBJ1-2; tentative D call: TRBD1 (5 bases). V lost 3 bases to trimming and J lost 3 bases, with 17 bases between them. The CDR3 spans 16 residues. Germline V gene sequence: CDR1 SGHVS, CDR2 FNYEAQ. The CDR3 loop reads CASSFLDSGVDYGYTF. DNA of the CDR3: TGTGCCAGCAGCTTCCTTGACAGTGGGGTCGACTATGGCTACACCTTC.

V gene TRBV19 combines with J gene TRBJ1-1; 8 bases are shared with TRBD1. The CDR3 is 15 amino acids. The V and J ends lost 9 bases and 1 base, in that order; junction bases with no gene match: 10. Per germline, CDR1 LNHDA and CDR2 SQIVND (reference sequence). The CDR3: CASNPPDRANTEAFF. CDR3 nucleotides: TGTGCCAGCAACCCCCCGGACAGGGCGAACACTGAAGCTTTCTTT.

This clonotype was observed at least ten times. The chain links TRBV9 to TRBJ1-1, with D possibly matching TRBD1 (6 bases). V lost 1 base, J lost 0 bases, and 13 bases lay in between. The CDR3 extends over 16 amino acids. Germline V gene lookup returns CDR1 SGDLS and CDR2 YYNGEE. CDR3 region: CASSVIGQHLNTEAFF. CDR3 nucleotide sequence: TGTGCCAGCAGCGTAATAGGACAGCACCTGAACACTGAAGCTTTCTTT.

This chain links TRBV7-9 with TRBJ1-1; a weak D match, TRBD1 (5 bases). Trimming cost V 5 bases and J 5 bases, with 18 bases left between them. The CDR3 spans 15 residues. Germline V CDR1 and CDR2: SEHNR, FQNEAQ (reference sequence). In nucleotides, the CDR3 is TGTGCCAGCAGCGGGGGACGGCCCCCGGTGACTGAAGCTTTCTTT. Its protein product is CASSGGRPPVTEAFF.

The rearrangement links TRBV29-1 to TRBJ2-7; TRBD2 is a possible D gene (6 bases). The germline gives CDR1 SQVTM, CDR2 ANQGSEA. The CDR3 is 11 residues long. V shed 7 bases and J shed 6 bases, with 13 bases lying between them. CDR3 in amino acids: CSALVGGEQYF. The CDR3 region has the DNA TGCAGCGCATTGGTGGGAGGCGAGCAGTACTTC.

V gene TRBV7-3 combines with J gene TRBJ2-3; D may be TRBD2 (5 bases). This CDR3 has 15 amino acids. Trimming pared 2 bases from V and 8 bases from J, leaving 17 bases between. Germline CDR1 reads SGHTA; CDR2 reads FQGTGA. CDR3 coding DNA: TGTGCCAGCAGCTTACAAGCGGTGGATGGGGTTACGCAGTATTTT. Translated, it gives CASSLQAVDGVTQYF.

This clonotype was counted only a few times. This rearrangement joins TRBV28 to TRBJ2-7; D is perhaps TRBD1 (6 bases). This CDR3 is built from 16 residues. V dropped 2 bases and J dropped 3 bases, with 17 bases sitting between them. The germline CDR1 and CDR2 sequences are MDHEN and SYDVKM. The DNA for the CDR3 is TGTGCCAGCAGTTTAATTTTAGGGGGTTTGGACTACGAGCAGTACTTC. This sequence encodes CASSLILGGLDYEQYF.

This rearrangement joins TRBV10-3 to TRBJ2-5, with D possibly being TRBD2 (6 bases). CDR1 ENHRY and CDR2 SYGVKD come from the germline V gene. The V and J ends lost 6 bases and 1 base respectively, with 18 bases between them. The CDR3 loop spans 16 amino acids. CDR3 nucleotides: TGTGCCATCAGCCAAAGGCGCGGGGTGGTCCAAGAGACCCAGTACTTC. This codes for CAISQRRGVVQETQYF.

V gene TRBV11-1 combines with J gene TRBJ2-3; 13 bases map to TRBD2. The germline V gene encodes CDR1 SGHAT and CDR2 FQDESV (reference sequence). V dropped 5 bases and J dropped 2; count of bases not matched to a gene: 7. This CDR3 spans 17 amino acids. CDR3 sequence reads: CASSDRTSGSYTDTQYF. The DNA for the CDR3 is TGTGCCAGCAGCGATCGGACTAGCGGGAGCTACACAGATACGCAGTATTTT.

J is TRBJ1-5 and V is TRBV20-1; no clear D gene. With 6 bases removed from V and 0 bases from J, the gap between germline ends came to 12 bases. CDR3 length equals 14 residues. Per the germline V gene, CDR1 is DFQATT and CDR2 is SNEGSKA (reference sequence). Written as DNA, the CDR3 is TGCAGTGCCGTTCAGGCCAGTAGCAATCAGCCCCAGCATTTT. Protein: CSAVQASSNQPQHF.